A single sample gave rise to the 18 T cell receptor beta chains below, sequenced in a study of T cell changes during pregnancy in multiple sclerosis. The assay was immunoSEQ multiplex PCR, and TCRdb's table has in-frame clones only and misses some. The repertoire holds 25,000 to 35,000 clones, with around 90% as singletons. The material was CD8+ T cells from peripheral blood mononuclear cells, obtained before pregnancy. The receptors derive from a female donor with multiple sclerosis, enrolled in a pregnancy study.

This sequence joins TRBV6-6 and TRBJ2-3; unclear D gene. Germline CDR1 reads MNHNY; CDR2 reads SVGAGI (reference sequence). V was clipped by 4 bases and J by 0 bases, with 11 bases between them. This CDR3 is built from 15 residues. CDR3 region: CASSSLLTSTDTQYF. CDR3 DNA: TGTGCCAGCAGTTCGTTACTAACAAGCACAGATACGCAGTATTTT.

This chain uses TRBV6-4 with TRBJ1-2; 11 bases map to TRBD1. V was clipped by 3 bases and J by 4 bases; unmatched bases: 10. The V gene's germline CDR1 is MRHNA and CDR2 SNTAGT. The CDR3 has 17 residues. The DNA of the CDR3 is TGTGCCAGCAGTGAGTCCACGGGGACAGGGGGTGCCTATGGCTACACCTTC. This sequence encodes CASSESTGTGGAYGYTF.

This sequence joins TRBV28 and TRBJ2-7; 11 bases are shared with TRBD2. The trim removed 5 bases at V and 2 bases at J, leaving 14 bases unmatched. The CDR3 covers 18 residues. Germline CDR1 MDHEN, CDR2 SYDVKM. This chain's CDR3 is CASSPLGGLADTAYEQYF. The DNA for the CDR3 is TGTGCCAGCAGTCCGCTAGGGGGACTAGCGGATACCGCCTACGAGCAGTACTTC.

The chain joins TRBV7-3 to TRBJ2-2; TRBD1 agrees at 7 bases. This CDR3 spans 13 amino acids. Germline CDR1 is SGHTA and CDR2 is FQGTGA. V dropped 5 bases and J dropped 4; count of bases not matched to a gene: 1. Written as DNA, the CDR3 is TGTGCCAGCAGCCCAGGGGGCACCGGGGAGCTGTTTTTT. Amino acids: CASSPGGTGELFF.

This chain uses TRBV6-1 with TRBJ2-3, with D unresolved. From germline, CDR1 is MNHNS and CDR2 SASEGT. The CDR3 is made up of 16 amino acids. V was trimmed by 2 bases and J by 1 base, leaving 13 bases between them. The CDR3 coding sequence is TGTGCCAGCAGTGAATACGGTTTTCAGGGCACAGATACGCAGTATTTT. Translation gives CASSEYGFQGTDTQYF.

V and J are TRBV6-1 and TRBJ2-5; D perhaps matches TRBD2 (6 bases). This CDR3 spans 17 amino acids. Deletions cut 2 bases from V and 2 bases from J, with 18 bases between. CDR1 MNHNS and CDR2 SASEGT come from the germline V gene. The CDR3 spells CASSEIAREYYQETQYF. CDR3 bases: TGTGCCAGCAGTGAAATCGCTCGGGAGTACTATCAAGAGACCCAGTACTTC.

CDR3 DNA sequence: TGTGCCAGCAGCATGAGCTCCTACAATGAGCAGTTCTTC. Amino acid sequence: CASSMSSYNEQFF. The rearrangement joins TRBV27 to TRBJ2-1; no clear D. Deletions cut 6 bases from V and 0 bases from J, with 6 bases between. Per the germline V gene, CDR1 is MNHEY and CDR2 is SMNVEV (reference sequence). The CDR3 runs 13 residues.

The rearrangement links TRBV28 to TRBJ1-4; D call uncertain. Germline CDR1 MDHEN, CDR2 SYDVKM. The CDR3 length is 14 residues. Trimming left V 3 bases short and J 4 bases short, with 9 bases between. CDR3 sequence reads: CASSFPAGNEKLFF. The DNA of the CDR3 is TGTGCCAGCAGTTTCCCTGCGGGTAATGAAAAACTGTTTTTT.

The chain joins TRBV5-6 to TRBJ2-1; D may be TRBD1 (6 bases). This CDR3 spans 11 amino acids. Trimming took 2 bases from V and 11 from J, leaving 8 bases between them. Germline V gives CDR1 SGHDT, CDR2 YYEEEE. This chain's CDR3 is CASSLGTKQFF. Here the CDR3 DNA reads TGTGCCAGCAGCTTAGGGACAAAGCAGTTCTTC.

The gene calls are TRBV28 and TRBJ2-3; possibly TRBD2 for D (5 bases). In germline, CDR1 is MDHEN, CDR2 SYDVKM. The CDR3 spans 15 residues. V was pared by 6 bases and J by 1 base, with 14 bases between. CDR3 nucleotides: TGTGCCAGCAGCCCTTGGAGTAGCGGCACAGATACGCAGTATTTT. Amino acids: CASSPWSSGTDTQYF.

The chain combines TRBV4-2 with TRBJ2-1, with 8 nucleotides matching TRBD1. The CDR3 has 14 amino acids. Trimming cost V 3 bases and J 8 bases; bases outside gene matches: 6. Looked up from germline, CDR1 is LGHNA and CDR2 is YNFKEQ. This chain's CDR3 is CASSQETGDDEQFF. CDR3 nucleotide sequence: TGTGCCAGCAGCCAGGAGACAGGGGACGATGAGCAGTTCTTC.

V and J are TRBV7-2 and TRBJ2-2; maybe TRBD1 (5 bases). The CDR3 is 12 residues long. The germline gives CDR1 SGHTA, CDR2 FQGNSA. The ends were cut back, 5 bases at V and 5 bases at J, with 6 bases in the middle. The CDR3 spells CASSPGTGELFF. The CDR3, as DNA: TGTGCCAGCAGCCCAGGGACCGGGGAGCTGTTTTTT.

The V gene is TRBV7-8, the J gene TRBJ2-1; possibly TRBD1 for D (5 bases). Germline CDR1 reads SGHVS; CDR2 reads FQNEAQ. V lost 4 bases, J lost 3 bases, and 10 bases lay in between. The CDR3 runs to 14 residues. The CDR3 spells CASSWGGDYNEQFF. The CDR3 coding sequence is TGTGCCAGCAGCTGGGGCGGCGACTACAATGAGCAGTTCTTC.

The V and J genes are TRBV29-1 and TRBJ2-7; TRBD2 aligns across 11 bases. Trimming removed 6 bases from V and 6 bases from J; junction bases left unmatched: 19. The CDR3 contains 17 residues. In germline, CDR1 is SQVTM, CDR2 ANQGSEA. The CDR3 reads CSVRTSGRYAPSCEQYF. For the CDR3, the DNA is TGCAGCGTCCGGACTAGCGGGCGTTACGCCCCCTCGTGCGAGCAGTACTTC.

The chain joins TRBV28 to TRBJ1-4; 8 nucleotides align to TRBD1. The CDR3 sequence is 15 residues long. The V segment lost 5 bases and the J segment 6 bases; nucleotides outside the gene matches: 8. Germline V CDR1 and CDR2: MDHEN, SYDVKM. CDR3 in amino acids: CASSRGQGLHEKLFF. For the CDR3, the DNA is TGTGCCAGCAGTCGAGGACAGGGATTACATGAAAAACTGTTTTTT.

V usage is TRBV28 and J usage is TRBJ2-3; 7 nucleotides align to TRBD2. Germline assignment: CDR1 MDHEN and CDR2 SYDVKM. This CDR3 has 15 residues. V shed 10 bases, J shed 0 bases, and the junction held 10 bases outside the gene matches. CDR3 amino acids: CATSPASGSTDTQYF. As DNA, the CDR3 is TGTGCCACCTCCCCGGCTAGCGGCAGCACAGATACGCAGTATTTT.

This sequence joins TRBV19 and TRBJ1-3, with D possibly TRBD1 on 5 matching bases. Per the germline V gene, CDR1 is LNHDA and CDR2 is SQIVND (reference sequence). V lost 3 bases, J lost 2 bases, and 17 bases lay in between. The CDR3 has 17 residues. The DNA of the CDR3 is TGTGCCAGTAGTATGTGGCAGGGTGGGAATCCTGGAAACACCATATATTTT. Translated, it gives CASSMWQGGNPGNTIYF.

This clone was found once. The chain has TRBV9 and TRBJ2-7; possible D gene TRBD1, 7 bases. Trimming removed 3 bases at V and 5 bases at J, with 15 bases between. The CDR3 spans 14 residues. Germline CDR1 reads SGDLS; CDR2 reads YYNGEE. The CDR3, as DNA: TGTGCCAGCAGCGACCCAGGGGGGCGGGACGAGCAGTACTTC. Its protein is CASSDPGGRDEQYF.